One T cell receptor beta chain is described in this entry. The antigen is unknown. This sample was included in a study of cytomegalovirus exposure and HLA in healthy donors. Study at large: A prior study identified approximately 110 million unique TCR beta sequences from about 200 million T cells. Whole-study results and caveats: Some TCR beta chains (more than 150 of them) were listed as cytomegalovirus-associated. Indistinguishable V segments, including TRBV6-2 and TRBV6-3, were excluded.

The CDR3 covers 13 residues. The V gene's germline CDR1 is SGHNT and CDR2 YENEEA. V was clipped by 3 bases and J by 1 base, with 6 bases between them. PCR involved 60 Vbeta and 13 Jbeta primers. As originally analysed: A later analysis counted approximately 88 million unique TCR beta chains, 9.5 million to 12 million shared. Only in-frame clones appear in the TCRdb table, and some are missing; sequencing was by immunoSEQ multiplex PCR. V and J calls plus clone size are reproduced from that table; the DNA served to infer D and trimming. The data contain 130,000 to 150,000 clones, about 80% of them singletons.

Sequences were obtained from PBMCs. The sequence was collected from a man aged 40-55 years in good health and CMV-seropositive. The gene calls are TRBV11-3 and TRBJ1-1; no definite D call. CDR3 loop: CASSFTQNTEAFF. The CDR3 DNA reads as TGTGCCAGCAGCTTTACACAGAACACTGAAGCTTTCTTT. Full variable domain (remainder filled in from reference TRBV11-3 and TRBJ1-1): EAGVVQSPRYKIIEKKQPVAFWCNPISGHNTLYWYLQNLGQGPELLIRYENEEAVDDSQLPKDRFSAERLKGVDSTLKIQPAELGDSAVYLCASSFTQNTEAFFGQGTRLTVV.